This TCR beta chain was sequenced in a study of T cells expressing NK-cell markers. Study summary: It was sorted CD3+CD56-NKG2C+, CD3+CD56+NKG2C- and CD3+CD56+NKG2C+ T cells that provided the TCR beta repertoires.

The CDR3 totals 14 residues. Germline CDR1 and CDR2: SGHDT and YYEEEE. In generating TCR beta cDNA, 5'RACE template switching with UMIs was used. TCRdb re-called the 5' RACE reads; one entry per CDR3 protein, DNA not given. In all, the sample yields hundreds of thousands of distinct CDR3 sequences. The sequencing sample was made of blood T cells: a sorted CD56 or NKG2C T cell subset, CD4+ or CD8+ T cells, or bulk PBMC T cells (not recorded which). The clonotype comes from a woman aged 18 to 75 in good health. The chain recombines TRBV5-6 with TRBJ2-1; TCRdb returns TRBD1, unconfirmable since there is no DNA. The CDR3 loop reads CASSLDRGLAEQFF.